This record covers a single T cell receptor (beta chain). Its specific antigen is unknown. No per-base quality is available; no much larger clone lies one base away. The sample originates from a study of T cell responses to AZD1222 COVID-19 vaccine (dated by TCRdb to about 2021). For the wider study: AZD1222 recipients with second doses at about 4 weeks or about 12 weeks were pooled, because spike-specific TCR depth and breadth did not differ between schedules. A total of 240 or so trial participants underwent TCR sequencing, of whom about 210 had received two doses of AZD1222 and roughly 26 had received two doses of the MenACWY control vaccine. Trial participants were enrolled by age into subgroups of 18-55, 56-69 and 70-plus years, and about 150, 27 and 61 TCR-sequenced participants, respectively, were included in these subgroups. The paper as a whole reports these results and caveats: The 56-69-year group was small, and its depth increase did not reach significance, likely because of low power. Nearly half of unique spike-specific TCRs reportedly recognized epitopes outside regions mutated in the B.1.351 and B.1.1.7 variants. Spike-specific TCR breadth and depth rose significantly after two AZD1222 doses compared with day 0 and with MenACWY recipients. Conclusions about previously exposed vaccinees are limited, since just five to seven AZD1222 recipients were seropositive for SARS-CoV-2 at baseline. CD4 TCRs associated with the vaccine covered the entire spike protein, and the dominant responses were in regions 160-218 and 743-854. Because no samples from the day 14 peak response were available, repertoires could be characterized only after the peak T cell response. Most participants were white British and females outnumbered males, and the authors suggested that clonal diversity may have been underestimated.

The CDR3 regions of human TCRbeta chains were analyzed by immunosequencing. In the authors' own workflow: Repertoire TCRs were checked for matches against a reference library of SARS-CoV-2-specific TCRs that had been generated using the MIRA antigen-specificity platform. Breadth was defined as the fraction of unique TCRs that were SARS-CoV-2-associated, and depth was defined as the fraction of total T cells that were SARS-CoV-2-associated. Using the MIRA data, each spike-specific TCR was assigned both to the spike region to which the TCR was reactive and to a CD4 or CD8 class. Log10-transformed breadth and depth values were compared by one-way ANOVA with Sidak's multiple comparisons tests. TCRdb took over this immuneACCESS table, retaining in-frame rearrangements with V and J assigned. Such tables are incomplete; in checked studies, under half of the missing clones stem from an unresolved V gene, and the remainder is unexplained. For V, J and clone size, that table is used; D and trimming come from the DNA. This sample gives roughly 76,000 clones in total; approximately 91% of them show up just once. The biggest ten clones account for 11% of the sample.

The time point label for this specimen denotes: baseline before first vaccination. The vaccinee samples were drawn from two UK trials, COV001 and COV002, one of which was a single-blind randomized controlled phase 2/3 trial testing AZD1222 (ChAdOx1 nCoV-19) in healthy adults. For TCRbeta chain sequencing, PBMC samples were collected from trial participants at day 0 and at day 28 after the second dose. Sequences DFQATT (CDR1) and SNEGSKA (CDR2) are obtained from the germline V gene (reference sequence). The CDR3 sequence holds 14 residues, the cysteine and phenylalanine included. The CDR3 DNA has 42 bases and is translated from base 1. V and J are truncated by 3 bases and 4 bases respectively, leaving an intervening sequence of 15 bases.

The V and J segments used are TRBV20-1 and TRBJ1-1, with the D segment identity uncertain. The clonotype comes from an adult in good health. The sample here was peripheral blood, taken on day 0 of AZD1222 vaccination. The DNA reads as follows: TGCAGTGCTAGTACGTCAAGAGTAAGCACTGAAGCTTTCTTT. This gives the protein CSASTSRVSTEAFF.